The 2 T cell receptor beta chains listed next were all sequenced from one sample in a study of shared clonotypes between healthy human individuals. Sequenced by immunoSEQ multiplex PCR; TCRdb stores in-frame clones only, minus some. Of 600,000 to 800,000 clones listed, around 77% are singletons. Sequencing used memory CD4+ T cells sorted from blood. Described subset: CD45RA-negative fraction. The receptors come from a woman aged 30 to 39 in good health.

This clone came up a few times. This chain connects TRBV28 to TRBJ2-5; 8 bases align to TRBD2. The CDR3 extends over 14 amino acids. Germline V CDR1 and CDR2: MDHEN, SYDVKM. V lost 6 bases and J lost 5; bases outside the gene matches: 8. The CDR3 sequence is CASSKILAGETQYF. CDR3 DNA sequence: TGTGCCAGCAGCAAAATCTTAGCGGGGGAGACCCAGTACTTC.

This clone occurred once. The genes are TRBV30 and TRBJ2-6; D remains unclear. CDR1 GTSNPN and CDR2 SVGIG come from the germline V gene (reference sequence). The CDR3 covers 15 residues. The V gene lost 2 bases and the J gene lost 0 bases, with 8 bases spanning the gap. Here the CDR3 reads CAWSPHVSGANVLTF. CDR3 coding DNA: TGTGCCTGGAGTCCGCACGTCTCTGGGGCCAACGTCCTGACTTTC.